This T cell receptor beta chain was found in a study of cytomegalovirus exposure and HLA in healthy donors (dated by TCRdb to between 2016 and 2019). Regarding the complete study: An earlier analysis of some 500 of the donors reported approximately 270 Gb of sequence data and roughly 100 million unique TCR beta sequences from about 179 million T cells. An early release that covered about 600 HLA-typed donors contained about 300 gigabases of sequencing data and 65 million to 100 million unique TCR sequences. Among the roughly 430 genotyped donors, under 90% belonged to the genetic ancestry cluster associated with self-reported Caucasian donors. The study aimed to test whether cataloging public T cell receptors could reveal signatures of past pathogen exposure. The T cell repertoires of 666 subjects were profiled by immunosequencing and related to cytomegalovirus serostatus. In addition to the first cohort of around 670 subjects, a separate validation cohort of approximately 130 different subjects was used. The study combined high-throughput TCR immunosequencing, statistical association of individual TCRs with disease status, and machine learning to predict cytomegalovirus infection status. To study patterns of TCR occurrence, a later analysis re-analyzed previously published TCR beta repertoires from under 750 donors and added high-resolution HLA genotyping. Rather than drawing on any new phenotypic data, the later analysis identified candidate immune exposures from TCR beta sequences and the way those sequences occurred across donors. An earlier analysis of fewer than 700 of the donors applied high-throughput TCR beta sequencing to assess whether each TCR beta V gene segment acted as functional or pseudogenic. Donor age, sex, ethnicity and CMV serostatus were collected together with the repertoire data. In a later genetic analysis, genome-wide SNP genotypes for about three fifths of the 666 donors were used, and that subset was treated as a discovery cohort. Every repertoire in the discovery cohort had been generated on one and the same sequencing platform. HLA typing included class I and class II loci at four-digit resolution. Typing coverage differed by locus: A, B, C, DRB1 and DQB1 were typed in roughly 629-640 donors, DQA1 in about 550, DPA1 in over 600, and DPB1 in approximately 450. About five DR-DQ haplotypes were treated as single units for association and clustering because of strong linkage in the cohort. Among under 450 genotyped donors of the cohort, an average of around 240,000 unique TCR beta nucleotide sequences were sequenced per donor, 15% to 20% of them non-productive. Study-level results and caveats: Compared with equally common non-associated chains, HLA-associated TCR beta chains in a later analysis were more clonally expanded and had lower generation probabilities. When HLA alleles, especially DR and DQ, strongly co-occurred, attributing TCR associations to individual alleles was difficult. Seventeen rarely observed V segments, including chromosome 9 orphons, were excluded from the earlier analysis of a few hundred of the donors because counts were too low. A total of about 150 TCR beta chains were listed by the study as associated with cytomegalovirus. A later analysis found that TCR association rates varied across HLA loci, with DRB1 alleles showing the most associated TCRs and HLA-C alleles the fewest. CMV serostatus was the only immune exposure information available for the cohort. Because some donors lacked HLA typing at each locus, the association tests relied only on the typed subset. Linkage disequilibrium might explain the correlated functional status among segregating V segments, but an unknown experimental factor could not be ruled out. At a false discovery rate of 0.05, a later analysis linked some 17,000 TCR beta sequences to specific HLA alleles. The sequencing pipeline was judged likely to have produced a cluster of highly shared sequence variants as a technical artifact. It was suggested by the authors that the approach could potentially be generalized to other disease states and immunological phenotypes. Most TCR sequences were seen in very few donors, while some public TCRs were found in many individuals. According to a later analysis, parvovirus B19, influenza, CMV and Epstein-Barr virus appeared linked to several top co-occurrence clusters. This cohort had only TCR beta chains sequenced, and the lack of alpha or paired-chain data limited which features could be detected. A few of the identified cytomegalovirus-associated TCR beta chains were confirmed in vitro to be specific for cytomegalovirus antigens. A later genetic analysis associated a missense DCLRE1C variant with V-gene and J-gene trimming of TCR beta chains, and an independent cohort replicated the association. A further reported finding was that TCR beta sequences accurately predicted the HLA-A and HLA-B alleles for most subjects in the first cohort. The classifier was reported to diagnose cytomegalovirus status with high specificity and sensitivity in both the original cohort and the validation cohort. A later genetic analysis reported fewer N-insertions in productive TCRs among donors in an Asian-associated ancestry cluster than the approximately 670-donor mean. In an earlier analysis of about 600 of the donors, most TCR beta V segments appeared in productive rearrangements about 87% or about 30% of the time, broadly matching IMGT annotations. Most CMV-associated TCR beta chains appeared to be HLA-restricted in a later analysis, and the HLA associations seemed to be driven largely by CMV exposure. Some IMGT-functional V segments, including TRBV6-2 and TRBV6-3, could not be distinguished by the 87-base-pair reads and were therefore excluded. Presence/absence analyses assumed roughly uniform sequencing depth across donors, an assumption that may not hold.

CDR1 KGHSH and CDR2 LQKENI were looked up in the germline V gene. The CDR3 sequence holds 15 residues, the cysteine and phenylalanine included. Here the CDR3 DNA is all that survives: 45 bases in frame from base 1. V and J are trimmed by 1 base and 3 bases, and the gene matches miss 4 bases of the junction. In total, approximately 700 healthy bone marrow donors made up the cohort. All cohort members were sampled while nominally healthy, although unrecorded immune exposures were likely present. The donor was CMV seronegative and belonged to the group of roughly 330 seronegative cohort members. A peripheral blood sample was collected from each donor, and TCR beta sequencing was performed on peripheral blood mononuclear cells. Genomic DNA was extracted from the blood cell samples with the Qiagen DNeasy Blood Extraction Kit. With regard to this clone: There is no known antigen for this receptor. No much larger clonotype is one base removed from it; base qualities were not supplied.

Library generation was performed with the immunoSEQ multiplex PCR assay. A mixture of 60 forward primers for TCR Vbeta segments and 13 reverse primers for TCR Jbeta segments was used in the multiplex PCR. The CDR3 region of rearranged TCR beta genes was amplified from genomic DNA by a multiplex PCR assay. The amplified TCR beta libraries were sequenced on the Illumina HiSeq System as 87-base-pair reads. The paper's processing steps were these. A later analysis tallied 70 million to 100 million unique TCR beta chains across the 666 repertoires, and around 12 million of those chains were shared by two or more donors. A nearest-neighbor algorithm error-corrected the raw reads and collapsed the reads into unique sequences, merging closely related sequences to remove PCR and sequencing errors. CDR3 sequences were aligned to IMGT reference sequences to assign V, D and J gene segments. For a sequence to be retained, a match of at least six nucleotides to both a V gene segment and a J gene segment was required. A rearrangement was called productive if the CDR3 had no stop codons and remained in frame with V and J, and every other rearrangement was called non-productive. Following IMGT convention, CDR3 was defined as the stretch from the second conserved V-encoded cysteine to the conserved J-encoded phenylalanine. The earlier analysis of about 560 of the donors excluded any sequence lacking an unambiguous match to a single V gene segment. In an earlier analysis of 587 of the donors, a V segment was called functional when productive rearrangements were above 56.7%, and segregating when the standard deviation between donors exceeded 5%. A statistical classification framework was built to diagnose cytomegalovirus status from the catalog of TCR beta chain sequences. In a later analysis, TCR nucleotide sequences were compared against IMGT/GENE-DB human TR gene sequences so that V and J genes could be assigned. The TCRdist pipeline was used in a later analysis to assign CDR3 sequences and most-parsimonious VDJ recombination scenarios. In a later analysis, each TCR beta chain was defined by its CDR3 amino acid sequence together with its V-gene family, and reads lacking a unique V-gene family were excluded. As a way to deal with suspected cross-contamination and a sequencing artifact, a later analysis dropped 640 or so nucleotide sequences that were highly shared and had low generation probability. In a later analysis, a clonal expansion index was calculated for each public chain from normalized within-repertoire ranks of inferred template counts. In a later analysis, generation probabilities were computed using a VDJ recombination model fitted to out-of-frame rearrangements, and the results were checked against IGoR. A later analysis scored TCR-TCR, TCR-HLA and TCR-CMV co-occurrence with hypergeometric tests, applying a repertoire-size bias correction to TCR pairs. A later analysis estimated false discovery rates by permuting HLA or CMV assignments 20 times. In a later analysis, co-occurring TCRs were grouped with DBSCAN, and TCRdist sequence similarity was added when clustering was performed within HLA-allele-positive subsets. Repertoires with fewer than 30,000 or more than 120,000 public chains, plus five repertoires with anomalous nucleotide sharing, were excluded from co-occurrence clustering. This is the immuneACCESS table as TCRdb keeps it, with only in-frame sequences that have V and J called. A part of the clones is gone; compared with another copy, unresolved V genes explain less than half, and the rest is unexplained. The V and J calls and clone size come from that table; D and trimming were worked out from the DNA. This sample lists 110,000 to 150,000 clones; 65% to 75% were detected once. Around 4.7% of the sample goes to the ten largest clones.

The receptor's source is a man aged 60 to 75 in good health and CMV-seronegative. Recombination linked TRBV18 to TRBJ2-5; TRBD1 lines up with 8 middle nucleotides. The specimen was PBMCs. The nucleotides are TGTGCCAGCTCACCACGTACAGGGGGAGAAGAGACCCAGTACTTC. It translates to CASSPRTGGEETQYF.